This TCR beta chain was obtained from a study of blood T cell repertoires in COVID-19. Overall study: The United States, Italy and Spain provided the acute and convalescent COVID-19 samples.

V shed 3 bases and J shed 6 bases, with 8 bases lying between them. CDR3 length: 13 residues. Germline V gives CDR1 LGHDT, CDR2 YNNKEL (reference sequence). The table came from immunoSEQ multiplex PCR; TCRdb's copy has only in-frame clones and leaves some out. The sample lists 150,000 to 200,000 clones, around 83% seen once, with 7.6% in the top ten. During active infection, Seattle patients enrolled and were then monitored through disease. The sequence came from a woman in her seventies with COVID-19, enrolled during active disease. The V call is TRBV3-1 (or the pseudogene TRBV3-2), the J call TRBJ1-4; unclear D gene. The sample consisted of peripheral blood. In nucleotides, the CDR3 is TGTGCCAGCAGCCAGAACCCGGATGAAAAACTGTTTTTT. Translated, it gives CASSQNPDEKLFF.